A single sample is the source of the 10 T cell receptor beta chains below, sequenced in a study of T cells after posttransplantation cyclophosphamide. The table came from immunoSEQ multiplex PCR; TCRdb's copy has only in-frame clones and leaves some out. The sample contains tens of thousands of clones, none of them singletons. Sequences were obtained from PBMCs. All receptors derive from a man aged 40-50 years in good health, CMV-negative, and a related stem cell transplant donor.

This clone has ten or more counts. The rearrangement links TRBV28 to TRBJ1-5; 10 nucleotides match TRBD1. V trimming: 6 bases; J trimming: 1 base; junction bases outside the gene matches: 6. The CDR3 runs 16 residues. Germline V gene sequence: CDR1 MDHEN, CDR2 SYDVKM. The CDR3 DNA reads TGTGCCAGCAGCCTGGGACAGGGGAGAAGCAATCAGCCCCAGCATTTT. It is translated as CASSLGQGRSNQPQHF.

This clone was detected many times. V is TRBV28 and J is TRBJ1-4; 7 nucleotides align to TRBD1. The ends lost 4 bases at V and 3 bases at J; junction bases unmatched: 5. There are 15 residues in the CDR3. CDR1 MDHEN and CDR2 SYDVKM come from the germline V gene. DNA of the CDR3: TGTGCCAGCAGTTATACAGGGGCGGCTAATGAAAAACTGTTTTTT. It yields the protein CASSYTGAANEKLFF.

At least ten counts were recorded for this clone. The chain joins TRBV6-6 to TRBJ1-1; 8 bases fit TRBD1. CDR3 size: 15 residues. The germline V gene has CDR1 MNHNY and CDR2 SVGAGI (reference sequence). V lost 3 bases, J lost 2 bases, and 5 bases stayed unmatched. The chain's CDR3 is CASSYGQGGNTEAFF. The CDR3 DNA reads as TGTGCCAGCAGTTATGGACAGGGTGGAAACACTGAAGCTTTCTTT.

This clone showed up many times. V and J are TRBV5-1 and TRBJ2-3, with D uncertain. Looked up from germline, CDR1 is SGHRS and CDR2 is YFSETQ. The CDR3 spans 13 residues. The germline V and J ends were trimmed by 0 bases and 3 bases, with 5 bases remaining between them. The CDR3 DNA reads as TGCGCCAGCAGCTTGGTACGGACAGATACGCAGTATTTT. This encodes CASSLVRTDTQYF.

Many counts were recorded for this clone. The genes are TRBV19 and TRBJ1-5; D ambiguous. The CDR3 has 15 residues. The germline CDR1 and CDR2 sequences are LNHDA and SQIVND (reference sequence). Trimming took off 0 bases at V and 1 base at J, with 7 bases between the two ends. This CDR3 reads CASSIDRGSNQPQHF. The CDR3 coding sequence is TGTGCCAGTAGTATAGATCGAGGGAGCAATCAGCCCCAGCATTTT. Using reference TRBV19 and TRBJ1-5 for the parts outside the CDR3, the full variable domain is DGGITQSPKYLFRKEGQNVTLSCEQNLNHDAMYWYRQDPGQGLRLIYYSQIVNDFQKGDIAEGYSVSREKKESFPLTVTSAQKNPTAFYLCASSIDRGSNQPQHFGDGTRLSIL.

This clone was detected many times. The V call is TRBV4-2, the J call TRBJ1-2, with a weak D call TRBD1 (6 bases). The CDR3 extends over 17 amino acids. Germline values: CDR1 LGHNA, CDR2 YNFKEQ. V lost 4 bases and J 6 bases, leaving 24 bases between the germline ends. DNA of the CDR3: TGTGCCAGCAGCCGGAGGGGGGGGAACCTAGGATACGATGGCTACACCTTC. The encoded protein is CASSRRGGNLGYDGYTF.

This clone has at least ten counts. V gene TRBV4-3 combines with J gene TRBJ2-1; TRBD2 aligns across 8 bases. The CDR3 is 15 residues long. The V gene end was trimmed by 4 bases and the J gene end by 5 bases; junction bases not matched to a gene: 7. CDR1 LGHNA and CDR2 YSLEER come from the germline V gene. CDR3 protein: CASSREGTRNNEQFF. CDR3 sequence (DNA): TGCGCCAGCAGCCGAGAGGGGACTAGGAACAATGAGCAGTTCTTC.

At least ten counts were recorded for this clone. This chain connects TRBV29-1 to TRBJ2-1, with TRBD1 as a possible D gene (6 bases). Per the germline V gene, CDR1 is SQVTM and CDR2 is ANQGSEA. CDR3 length: 12 residues. The V end was cut by 7 bases, the J end by 8 bases, with 15 bases between. CDR3 sequence (DNA): TGCAGCGACCGACGAGGGGGAGATGAGCAGTTCTTC. This sequence encodes CSDRRGGDEQFF.

This clone showed up many times. The chain recombines TRBV28 with TRBJ2-1, with TRBD2 matching 13 bases. This CDR3 contains 15 residues. The V gene's germline CDR1 is MDHEN and CDR2 SYDVKM. After removal of 5 bases from V and 6 bases from J, the junction contained 4 bases not matched to a gene. CDR3 nucleotide sequence: TGTGCCAGCAGTCCACTAGCGGGAGGGCTCAATGAGCAGTTCTTC. This sequence encodes CASSPLAGGLNEQFF.

This clone was counted ten times or more. This chain uses TRBV11-2 with TRBJ1-2; D may be TRBD1 (5 bases). The CDR3 is 12 amino acids. The V end lost 0 bases, the J end lost 6 bases, and 5 bases lay between the germline ends. Germline V CDR1 and CDR2: SGHAT, FQNNGV. Here the CDR3 reads CASSLEGDGYTF. The CDR3 coding sequence is TGTGCCAGCAGCTTAGAAGGGGATGGCTACACCTTC.